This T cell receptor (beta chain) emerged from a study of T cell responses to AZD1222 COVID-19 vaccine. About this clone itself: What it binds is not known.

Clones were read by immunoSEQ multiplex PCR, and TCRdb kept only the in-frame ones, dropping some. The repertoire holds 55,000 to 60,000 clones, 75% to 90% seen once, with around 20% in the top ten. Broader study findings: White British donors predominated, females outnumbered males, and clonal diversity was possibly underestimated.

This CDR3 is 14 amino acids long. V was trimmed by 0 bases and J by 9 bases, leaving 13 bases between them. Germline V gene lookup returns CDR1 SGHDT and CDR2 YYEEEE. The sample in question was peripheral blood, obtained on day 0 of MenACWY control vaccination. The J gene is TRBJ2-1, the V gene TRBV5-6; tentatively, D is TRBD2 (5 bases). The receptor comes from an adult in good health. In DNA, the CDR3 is TGTGCCAGCAGCTTGGTTGGCAGGCTAGCTGAGCAGTTCTTC. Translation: CASSLVGRLAEQFF. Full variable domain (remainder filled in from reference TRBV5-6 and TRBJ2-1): DAGVTQSPTHLIKTRGQQVTLRCSPKSGHDTVSWYQQALGQGPQFIFQYYEEEERQRGNFPDRFSGHQFPNYSSELNVNALLLGDSALYLCASSLVGRLAEQFFGPGTRLTVL.